This paragraph reports one T cell receptor beta chain. This specimen belongs to a study of blood T cell repertoires in COVID-19. Study at large: Researchers got acute and convalescent COVID-19 samples from the United States, Italy and Spain. In each case, the material was cDNA or gDNA derived from T cells, B-cell-depleted T cells, or PBMCs.

The CDR3 spans 15 residues. CDR1 KGHDR and CDR2 SFDVKD come from the germline V gene. Trimming left V 4 bases short and J 3 bases short, with 15 bases between. Per the study methods: How many nucleated cells were present was estimated from reference gene primer amplification. Measured with immunoSEQ multiplex PCR; TCRdb has only the in-frame clones, and not every one. The V and J calls and clone size were taken over from that table, and D and trimming were inferred from the DNA. The repertoire has about 47,000 clones, roughly 87% of them found once; the top ten carry about 16%. The TCR sequence derives from a man in his sixties with active COVID-19. The rearrangement uses TRBV24-1 and TRBJ2-7; D perhaps matches TRBD1 (6 bases). Sequenced material: peripheral blood. CDR3 in DNA: TGTGCCACCAGTGACCCAACCTTACAGGGCTACGAGCAGTACTTC. This sequence encodes CATSDPTLQGYEQYF.